The rows below give T cell receptor beta chains drawn from one sample of a study of OX40 agonist ivuxolimab in advanced cancers. Using immunoSEQ multiplex PCR, the repertoire was profiled, and TCRdb retains in-frame clones only, with some absent. The data contain about 79,000 clones, 94% of them seen just once; the ten biggest clones take up over 9%. The material was CD4+ or CD8+ T cells sorted from blood, obtained in a trial of the OX40 agonist ivuxolimab. These receptors all come from an adult with an advanced solid tumor such as melanoma, head and neck, liver or kidney cancer. Each CDR3 is given with its conserved first and last residue. Each record gives: CDR3 DNA, CDR3 protein, D gene, V gene, J gene, clone size. A D gene is named only where the DNA matches it firmly. Not all rows give a size; the values are once, few, many and, for expanded clones, a class.

TGCGCCAGCAGCCTCACTAGCAACTACAATGAGCAGTTCTTC,CASSLTSNYNEQFF,NA,TRBV5-1,TRBJ2-1,once
TGTGCCAGCAGCTTAGGAGACAGGGGAAAAGAGACCCAGTACTTC,CASSLGDRGKETQYF,TRBD1,TRBV11-2,TRBJ2-5,once
TGCGCCAGCAGCTTGAACCAGGCGGGTGTGGGGGAGACCCAGTACTTC,CASSLNQAGVGETQYF,NA,TRBV5-1,TRBJ2-5,NA
TGTGCCAGCAGCGTAAAGACAGGGAGCTACGAGCAGTACTTC,CASSVKTGSYEQYF,TRBD1,TRBV9,TRBJ2-7,NA
TGTGCCAGCAGTCCCGGGACAGCCTACGAGCAGTACTTC,CASSPGTAYEQYF,TRBD1,TRBV27,TRBJ2-7,NA
TGTGCCAGCAGCCCCACAGGCACCTACGAGCAGTACTTC,CASSPTGTYEQYF,NA,TRBV14,TRBJ2-7,NA
TGTGCCAGCACAGTAAGGGGCCTAGGCACCGGGGAGCTGTTTTTT,CASTVRGLGTGELFF,NA,TRBV27,TRBJ2-2,NA
TGTGCCAGCAGCTTTCTAAGCACCTACAATGAGCAGTTCTTC,CASSFLSTYNEQFF,NA,TRBV7-2,TRBJ2-1,NA
TGTGCCAGCAGCTCCGGGATAGCCTACGAGCAGTACTTC,CASSSGIAYEQYF,NA,TRBV7-9,TRBJ2-7,NA
TGTGCCAGCACCACGGGGCTAGCAGATACGCAGTATTTT,CASTTGLADTQYF,NA,TRBV5-4,TRBJ2-3,once
TGTGCCAGCAGCTTGTCTAGCGGCTACGGGGAGCTGTTTTTT,CASSLSSGYGELFF,TRBD2,TRBV5-1,TRBJ2-2,NA
TGTGCCAGCACCGCCTCGGAGAGGGCAGATACGCAGTATTTT,CASTASERADTQYF,NA,TRBV5-4,TRBJ2-3,NA
TGTGCCAGCAGCACGAACCGGGACAACTCCTACGAGCAGTACTTC,CASSTNRDNSYEQYF,NA,TRBV7-6,TRBJ2-7,NA
TGTGCCAGCAGTGGATACGAGCAGTACTTC,CASSGYEQYF,NA,TRBV2,TRBJ2-7,NA
TGTGCCAGCAGCTTAGCTTGGGGGGCTAGCACAGATACGCAGTATTTT,CASSLAWGASTDTQYF,NA,TRBV7-6,TRBJ2-3,NA
TGTGCCAGCAGCATCCAAAGGGGCTACGAGCAGTACTTC,CASSIQRGYEQYF,NA,TRBV7-7,TRBJ2-7,NA
TGTGCCAGTAGTGCCTTTCTAGCGGGCGATACCTACAATGAGCAGTTCTTC,CASSAFLAGDTYNEQFF,TRBD2,TRBV19,TRBJ2-1,NA
TGTGCTAGTGGTTTCGGTCAGCCCCAGCATTTT,CASGFGQPQHF,NA,TRBV12-5,TRBJ1-5,NA
TGTGCCAGCAGAGGGACAGGACAAGAGACCCAGTACTTC,CASRGTGQETQYF,TRBD1,TRBV6-1,TRBJ2-5,NA
TGCAGTGCTAGCGCCGGGGATGGCTACACCTTC,CSASAGDGYTF,NA,TRBV20-1,TRBJ1-2,NA
TGCACCAGCAGCCTCCCCCAGGGACTAGCGGGTTCCTACAATGAGCAGTTCTTC,CTSSLPQGLAGSYNEQFF,NA,TRBV1,TRBJ2-1,NA
TGTGCCAGCAGCTTAGCGACTAGCGGGGGGGCCGACACCGGGGAGCTGTTTTTT,CASSLATSGGADTGELFF,TRBD2,TRBV11-2,TRBJ2-2,NA
TGTGCCAGCAGCCTCTATGCTCTAGCGGGGGACAATGAGCAGTTCTTC,CASSLYALAGDNEQFF,TRBD2,TRBV7-6,TRBJ2-1,NA
TGTGCCAGCAGCCTGCGACTAGCGGGGTCCTACAATGAGCAGTTCTTC,CASSLRLAGSYNEQFF,TRBD2,TRBV11-3,TRBJ2-1,NA
TGTGCCAGCAGCCCCGGAGGTGTCTACAATGAGCAGTTCTTC,CASSPGGVYNEQFF,NA,TRBV7-2,TRBJ2-1,NA
TGTGCCGACGGACCCTACAATGAGCAGTTCTTC,CADGPYNEQFF,NA,TRBV11-2,TRBJ2-1,NA
TGCGCCAGCAGCCCAGGCCACGCAGGCTACAATGAGCAGTTCTTC,CASSPGHAGYNEQFF,NA,TRBV4-1,TRBJ2-1,NA
TGTGCCAGCCTCCGGGACACCGCCTACGAGCAGTACTTC,CASLRDTAYEQYF,NA,TRBV7-9,TRBJ2-7,NA
TGCAGCGTTCAGGTCAGGGAATACCAGCCCCAGCATTTT,CSVQVREYQPQHF,NA,TRBV29-1,TRBJ1-5,NA
TGTGCCAGCAGCCCTTCCTCCGGAGAAGGGGTTGGCTACACCTTC,CASSPSSGEGVGYTF,NA,TRBV9,TRBJ1-2,NA
TGTGCCAGCAGCTCGTTTAATTCACCCCTCCACTTT,CASSSFNSPLHF,NA,TRBV11-2,TRBJ1-6,NA
TGTGCCAGCAGCGGCCCGGGACAGGGTATGTCCGGGGAGCTGTTTTTT,CASSGPGQGMSGELFF,TRBD1,TRBV9,TRBJ2-2,NA
TGCAGTGGGTGGGGGAACACAGATACGCAGTATTTT,CSGWGNTDTQYF,NA,TRBV29-1,TRBJ2-3,NA
TGTGCCAGCAGCCCCGGGACGTTGACCTACGAGCAGTACTTC,CASSPGTLTYEQYF,NA,TRBV6-5,TRBJ2-7,NA
TGTGCCAGCAGCCAAGCCCCGACAGGAAACAATGAGCAGTTCTTC,CASSQAPTGNNEQFF,NA,TRBV7-8,TRBJ2-1,NA
TGTGCCAGTAGTACTTCACAGGGGCTGACAACCGAGCAGTACTTC,CASSTSQGLTTEQYF,TRBD1,TRBV19,TRBJ2-7,NA
TGCGCCAGCAGCATATCAGGGGGCGAAGCTTTCTTT,CASSISGGEAFF,TRBD1,TRBV5-1,TRBJ1-1,NA
TGCGCCTCACAAACCGGGACTGACTCCTACGAGCAGTACTTC,CASQTGTDSYEQYF,NA,TRBV5-1,TRBJ2-7,NA
TGTGCCAGCAGCTATCCCGGGACAAAGAACTATGGCTACACCTTC,CASSYPGTKNYGYTF,NA,TRBV7-3,TRBJ1-2,NA
TGTGCCAGCAGTGACGAGGGGAGCACAGATACGCAGTATTTT,CASSDEGSTDTQYF,NA,TRBV6-4,TRBJ2-3,NA
TGTGCCAGCAGTTACTTCGGGGCCATTGGCTACACCTTC,CASSYFGAIGYTF,NA,TRBV6-5,TRBJ1-2,once
TGCGCCAGCAGCTTCGAGGCTCCAGTCGGTGGTGAGCAGTTCTTC,CASSFEAPVGGEQFF,NA,TRBV5-1,TRBJ2-1,NA
TGCGCCAGCAGCCAAGAAACAGATGAAAAACTGTTTTTT,CASSQETDEKLFF,NA,TRBV5-1,TRBJ1-4,NA
TGTGCCAGCAGCTTGCGACCCCAGCGGTCGCCCCAGCATTTT,CASSLRPQRSPQHF,NA,TRBV5-6,TRBJ1-5,once
TGTGCCAGCAGCTTAGCGGGAAGCTACGAGCAGTACTTC,CASSLAGSYEQYF,NA,TRBV11-1,TRBJ2-7,once
TGCAGCGTTGAAGGGATAGCCGAGCCTAGCACAGATACGCAGTATTTT,CSVEGIAEPSTDTQYF,NA,TRBV29-1,TRBJ2-3,NA
TGTGCCAGCAGCCTCCACGCTCCCAGCTATCAGCCCCAGCATTTT,CASSLHAPSYQPQHF,NA,TRBV7-2,TRBJ1-5,once
TGTGCCAGCAGTTTAATGACAGGGGGCTCTGGAAACACCATATATTTT,CASSLMTGGSGNTIYF,TRBD1,TRBV28,TRBJ1-3,NA
TGTGCCAGTCGCCGGGACACCCCGAACACTGAAGCTTTCTTT,CASRRDTPNTEAFF,NA,TRBV25-1,TRBJ1-1,NA
TGTGCCAGCAGCTCACGATACAGGGGGTTCGATCAGCCCCAGCATTTT,CASSSRYRGFDQPQHF,TRBD1,TRBV7-8,TRBJ1-5,NA
TGTGCCAGTAGTACGGCCGGGGGGAACGAGCAGTACTTC,CASSTAGGNEQYF,TRBD2,TRBV19,TRBJ2-7,NA
TGTGCCAGCGGGGACTCTTTCTCCTACAATGAGCAGTTCTTC,CASGDSFSYNEQFF,NA,TRBV2,TRBJ2-1,NA
TGTGCCAGCAGCTTCCGGGGGAACGAGCAGTACTTC,CASSFRGNEQYF,NA,TRBV5-8,TRBJ2-7,NA
TGTGCCAGCAGCCTCCGGCCCGGCAATTACTACGAGCAGTACTTC,CASSLRPGNYYEQYF,NA,TRBV6-5,TRBJ2-7,NA
TGTGCCAGCAGCACGGTAGGCTACATGAACACTGAAGCTTTCTTT,CASSTVGYMNTEAFF,NA,TRBV5-6,TRBJ1-1,NA
TGCGCCAGCAGTGAAACGTTCATGAACACTGAAGCTTTCTTT,CASSETFMNTEAFF,NA,TRBV10-1,TRBJ1-1,NA
TGTGCCAGCAGTTCTCTGACAGGCGGGGAGCTGTTTTTT,CASSSLTGGELFF,NA,TRBV27,TRBJ2-2,NA
TGTGCCAGCAGCGGGGCCTTGACAGGGAACACTGAAGCTTTCTTT,CASSGALTGNTEAFF,NA,TRBV7-9,TRBJ1-1,once